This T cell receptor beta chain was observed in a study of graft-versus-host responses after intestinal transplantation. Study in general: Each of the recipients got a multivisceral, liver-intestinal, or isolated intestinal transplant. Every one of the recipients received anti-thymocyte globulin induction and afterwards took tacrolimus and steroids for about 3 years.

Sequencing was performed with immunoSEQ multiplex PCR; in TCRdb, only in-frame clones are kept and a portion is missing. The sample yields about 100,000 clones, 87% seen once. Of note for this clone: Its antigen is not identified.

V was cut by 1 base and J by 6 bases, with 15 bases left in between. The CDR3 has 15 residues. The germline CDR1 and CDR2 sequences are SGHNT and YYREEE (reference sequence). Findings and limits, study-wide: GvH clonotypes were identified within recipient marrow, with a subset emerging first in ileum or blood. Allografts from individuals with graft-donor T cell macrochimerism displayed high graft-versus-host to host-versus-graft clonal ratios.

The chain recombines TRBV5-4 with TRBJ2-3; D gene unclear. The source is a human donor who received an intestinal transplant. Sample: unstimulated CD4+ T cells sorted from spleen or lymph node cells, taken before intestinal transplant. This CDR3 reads CASSLRQVTGDTQYF. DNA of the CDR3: TGTGCCAGCAGCTTGCGCCAGGTGACTGGGGATACGCAGTATTTT.